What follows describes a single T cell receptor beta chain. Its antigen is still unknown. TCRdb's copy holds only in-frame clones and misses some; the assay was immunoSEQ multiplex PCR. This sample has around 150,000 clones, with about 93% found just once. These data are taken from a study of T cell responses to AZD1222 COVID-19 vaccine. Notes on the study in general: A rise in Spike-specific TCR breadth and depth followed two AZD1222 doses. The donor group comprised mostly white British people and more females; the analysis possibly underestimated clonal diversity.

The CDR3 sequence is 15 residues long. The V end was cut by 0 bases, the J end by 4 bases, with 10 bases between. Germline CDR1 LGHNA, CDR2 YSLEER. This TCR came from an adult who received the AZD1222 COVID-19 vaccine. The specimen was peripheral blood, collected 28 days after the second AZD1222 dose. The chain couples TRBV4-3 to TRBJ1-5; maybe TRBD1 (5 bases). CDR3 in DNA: TGCGCCAGCAGCCAAGAGCGGGGGGGTAATCAGCCCCAGCATTTT. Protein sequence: CASSQERGGNQPQHF.